Below are 6 T cell receptor beta chains sequenced from a single sample in a study of CD8 T cells in ankylosing spondylitis. From the 5' RACE reads, TCRdb called clonotypes with MiXCR, one entry per CDR3 protein. The sample includes 150,000 to 200,000 distinct CDR3 sequences, 11% seen only once; the top ten take 25% to 35%. Sequenced input: blood, either unsorted or a sorted T cell fraction (not recorded which). The receptors were gathered from a male donor with ankylosing spondylitis or in good health (not recorded which).

In this sample, this clonotype turned up many times. The chain employs TRBV24-1 and TRBJ2-5; D call uncertain. The length of the CDR3 is 11 residues. V was clipped by 3 bases and J by 7 bases, with 5 bases between them. Germline values: CDR1 KGHDR, CDR2 SFDVKD. In nucleotides, the CDR3 is TGTGCCACCAGTGATCATGGGACCCAGTACTTC. Translating it yields CATSDHGTQYF.

In its sample, this clonotype was seen many times. The CDR3 region is CASSLAVGDTGELFF. CDR3 DNA sequence: TGCGCCAGCAGCTTGGCAGTAGGTGACACCGGGGAGCTGTTTTTT. This sequence joins TRBV5-1 and TRBJ2-2; D gene uncertain. V gave up 0 bases and J gave up 3 bases, with 9 bases separating them. The germline V gene encodes CDR1 SGHRS and CDR2 YFSETQ. The CDR3 runs 15 residues. Full variable domain (missing parts from reference TRBV5-1 and TRBJ2-2): KAGVTQTPRYLIKTRGQQVTLSCSPISGHRSVSWYQQTPGQGLQFLFEYFSETQRNKGNFPGRFSGRQFSNSRSEMNVSTLELGDSALYLCASSLAVGDTGELFFGEGSRLTVL.

This clonotype was seen ten or more times. The chain is built from TRBV12-3 or TRBV12-4 and TRBJ1-2, with 8 nucleotides matching TRBD1. Trimming cost V 7 bases and J 3 bases; bases outside gene matches: 10. The CDR3 loop spans 15 amino acids. CDR3: CASKTRTGRDYGYTF. In nucleotides, the CDR3 is TGTGCCAGCAAAACCCGGACAGGGAGGGACTATGGCTACACCTTC.

In its sample, this clonotype was seen many times. This chain joins TRBV5-1 and TRBJ1-4; D uncertain. The CDR3 is made up of 14 amino acids. The germline gives CDR1 SGHRS, CDR2 YFSETQ. Deletions cut 0 bases from V and 7 bases from J, with 10 bases between. The CDR3 reads CASSLDLGSEKLFF. The CDR3, as DNA: TGCGCCAGCAGCTTGGACCTGGGGAGTGAAAAACTGTTTTTT.

The chain is built from TRBV6-1 and TRBJ1-4, with D uncertain. V lost 6 bases to trimming and J lost 3 bases, with 11 bases between them. CDR3 length equals 14 residues. Germline V CDR1 and CDR2: MNHNS, SASEGT. The CDR3 nucleotides read TGTGCCAGCAGGAGGTTGAGGGCTAATGAAAAACTGTTTTTT. It specifies CASRRLRANEKLFF.

The V call is TRBV6-5, the J call TRBJ2-7; 11 bases are shared with TRBD2. Looked up from germline, CDR1 is MNHEY and CDR2 is SVGAGI. V lost 4 bases to trimming and J lost 2 bases; unmatched junction nucleotides: 7. The length of the CDR3 is 16 residues. CDR3 sequence: CASSSTLAGGPYEQYF. The CDR3 nucleotides are TGTGCCAGCAGTTCCACCCTAGCGGGGGGTCCCTACGAGCAGTACTTC.